This T cell receptor beta chain originates from a study of blood T cells in healthy people across ages. Extraction of total RNA produced a minimum of 5.5 micrograms from each sample. The germline V gene encodes CDR1 MNHNY and CDR2 SVGAGI (reference sequence). V trimming: 5 bases; J trimming: 9 bases; junction bases outside the gene matches: 7. The CDR3 length is 13 residues. With a J-beta primer mix and a sample-barcoded 5' primer, a second PCR ran about 7 to 11 cycles. A single record per CDR3 protein comes from TCRdb applying MiXCR to the 5' RACE reads. The sample shows roughly 680,000 distinct CDR3 sequences, approximately 52% of them seen only once.

The receptor was isolated from a woman aged 80 or over in good health. What was sequenced was blood. The genes are TRBV6-6 and TRBJ2-5, with 9 positions matching TRBD1. CDR3 sequence reads: CASSRQGGEAQYF. The CDR3 coding sequence is TGTGCCAGCAGTCGACAGGGGGGCGAGGCCCAGTACTTC.